The 28 T cell receptor beta chains reported below all come from one sample, sequenced in a study of cytomegalovirus exposure and HLA in healthy donors. PCR primers comprised 60 Vbeta and 13 Jbeta primers. Assay: immunoSEQ multiplex PCR; the TCRdb copy retains only in-frame clones and omits some. Here the sample spans more than 100,000 clones, more than 60% being singletons. Sequenced input: PBMCs. Receptors originate from a man in his forties or fifties in good health and CMV-seropositive.

The chain is built from TRBV4-2 and TRBJ2-7; 10 nucleotides line up with TRBD2. V lost 0 bases, J lost 4 bases, and 3 bases stayed unmatched. CDR1 is LGHNA, CDR2 YNFKEQ, per germline. The CDR3 has 15 residues. CDR3 amino acids: CASSQELAGSYEQYF. The DNA for the CDR3 is TGTGCCAGCAGCCAAGAACTAGCGGGAAGTTACGAGCAGTACTTC.

In this sample, this clone turned up a few times. The chain links TRBV10-3 to TRBJ1-1; D is unresolved. The CDR3 sequence is 15 residues long. The germline V gene has CDR1 ENHRY and CDR2 SYGVKD. Trimming took off 0 bases at V and 0 bases at J, with 8 bases between the two ends. The CDR3, as DNA: TGTGCCATCAGTGAGTCCGTAGACATGAACACTGAAGCTTTCTTT. This codes for CAISESVDMNTEAFF.

The chain couples TRBV19 to TRBJ1-4, with a possible D match to TRBD1 (5 bases). The ends were cut back, 8 bases at V and 4 bases at J, with 20 bases in the middle. The CDR3 is made up of 16 amino acids. From germline, CDR1 is LNHDA and CDR2 SQIVND (reference sequence). The CDR3: CASGRNIIRGNEKLFF. As DNA, the CDR3 is TGTGCCAGTGGAAGGAACATTATTAGGGGTAATGAAAAACTGTTTTTT.

This clone was observed a handful of times. The rearrangement links TRBV6-6 to TRBJ1-6; 8 bases fit TRBD1. The CDR3 runs 16 residues. The germline CDR1 and CDR2 sequences are MNHNY and SVGAGI (reference sequence). V was pared by 0 bases and J by 8 bases, with 6 bases of the junction left unmatched. As DNA, the CDR3 is TGTGCCAGCAGTTACTCGAGAGCAGGGGGCGATTCACCCCTCCACTTT. It yields the protein CASSYSRAGGDSPLHF.

The chain uses TRBV19 and TRBJ2-3; D is perhaps TRBD2 (5 bases). CDR3 length: 13 residues. Between the trimmed V and J ends, which lost 4 bases and 4 bases, there was a span of 9 bases. Germline CDR1 is LNHDA and CDR2 is SQIVND (reference sequence). The CDR3 region is CASSKARADTQYF. Written as DNA, the CDR3 is TGTGCCAGTAGTAAAGCGAGGGCAGATACGCAGTATTTT.

The CDR3 nucleotides read TGTGCCAGCAGCTTAATCCGGGAACAAGAGACCCAGTACTTC. It specifies CASSLIREQETQYF. The rearrangement uses TRBV11-1 and TRBJ2-5, with D tentatively TRBD2 (5 bases). Deletions cut 2 bases from V and 2 bases from J, with 9 bases between. Germline V gene data show CDR1 as SGHAT and CDR2 as FQDESV (reference sequence). The CDR3 is made up of 14 amino acids.

This rearrangement joins TRBV5-1 to TRBJ2-7; D is perhaps TRBD1 (5 bases). The ends were cut back, 4 bases at V and 2 bases at J, with 10 bases in the middle. This CDR3 comprises 13 residues. Germline lookup yields CDR1 SGHRS and CDR2 YFSETQ. This CDR3 reads CASSQQVTYEQYF. DNA for the CDR3: TGCGCCAGCAGCCAACAGGTTACCTACGAGCAGTACTTC.

The CDR3 sequence is CSVQHGEPSGQYF. The CDR3 region has the DNA TGCAGCGTTCAACATGGAGAGCCTTCGGGGCAGTACTTC. The chain is built from TRBV29-1 and TRBJ2-7; D is unclear. The CDR3 covers 13 residues. V gave up 5 bases and J gave up 9 bases, with 20 bases separating them. The germline V gene encodes CDR1 SQVTM and CDR2 ANQGSEA.

The chain uses TRBV5-8 and TRBJ2-7; a weak D match, TRBD1 (6 bases). The CDR3 contains 14 residues. With 1 base removed from V and 3 bases from J, the gap between germline ends came to 11 bases. CDR1 is SGHTS, CDR2 YDEGEE, per germline. CDR3 DNA: TGTGCCAGCAGCTTGTGGCAGGGGAACTACGAGCAGTACTTC. It specifies CASSLWQGNYEQYF.

Only a few counts were recorded for this clone. The chain links TRBV5-4 to TRBJ2-3, with 7 bases fitting TRBD1. The CDR3 runs to 14 residues. V lost 4 bases and J lost 12; bases outside the gene matches: 14. Per the germline V gene, CDR1 is SGHNT and CDR2 is YYREEE (reference sequence). CDR3 sequence reads: CASSAGTDPSDQYF. The DNA for the CDR3 is TGTGCCAGCAGCGCCGGGACAGACCCTTCTGACCAGTATTTT.

The chain is built from TRBV11-2 and TRBJ2-5, with D perhaps TRBD1 (5 bases). The length of the CDR3 is 14 residues. V lost 1 base to trimming and J lost 2 bases, with 8 bases between them. Looked up from germline, CDR1 is SGHAT and CDR2 is FQNNGV. CDR3 DNA sequence: TGTGCCAGCAGCTTAGGGTCAGGGCAAGAGACCCAGTACTTC. Translating it yields CASSLGSGQETQYF.

The chain carries TRBV5-4 and TRBJ1-1, with 8 bases lining up with TRBD1. Trimming cost V 2 bases and J 0 bases; bases outside gene matches: 0. In germline, CDR1 is SGHNT, CDR2 YYREEE (reference sequence). The CDR3 consists of 14 residues. CDR3 DNA sequence: TGTGCCAGCAGCTTACAGGGGGTGAACACTGAAGCTTTCTTT. It is translated as CASSLQGVNTEAFF.

The chain's CDR3 is CASSLTVAQYF. DNA of the CDR3: TGTGCCAGCAGCTTGACTGTGGCCCAGTACTTC. V gene TRBV2 combines with J gene TRBJ2-5; D not certain. V was pared by 6 bases and J by 9 bases, with 11 bases between. Germline V CDR1 and CDR2: SNHLY, FYNNEI. This CDR3 has 11 amino acids.

The rearrangement joins TRBV6-1 to TRBJ2-1; 8 bases are a match to TRBD2. Germline assignment: CDR1 MNHNS and CDR2 SASEGT. V trimming: 5 bases; J trimming: 7 bases; junction bases outside the gene matches: 10. This CDR3 is built from 15 residues. The CDR3 DNA follows: TGTGCCAGCAGTCCTAGCGGGTCCTCTGGGAATGAGCAGTTCTTC. It encodes CASSPSGSSGNEQFF.

This chain links TRBV6-6 with TRBJ2-2; TRBD1 matches 7 bases. The CDR3 consists of 16 residues. Germline CDR1 reads MNHNY; CDR2 reads SVGAGI (reference sequence). Trimming took 0 bases from V and 5 from J; bases not matched to a gene: 6. The CDR3 DNA is TGTGCCAGCAGTTACTCGTACAGGGGAAATACCGGGGAGCTGTTTTTT. It specifies CASSYSYRGNTGELFF.

This chain links TRBV6-6 with TRBJ1-6, with 9 bases identical to TRBD1. From germline, CDR1 is MNHNY and CDR2 SVGAGI (reference sequence). This CDR3 has 14 residues. J lost 8 bases, V lost 7 bases, and 6 bases had no gene match. The CDR3 loop reads CASTSGQGDSPLHF. DNA for the CDR3: TGTGCCAGCACCTCGGGACAGGGCGATTCACCCCTCCACTTT.

The V and J genes are TRBV10-3 and TRBJ2-5, with TRBD2 matching over 8 bases. Per germline, CDR1 ENHRY and CDR2 SYGVKD. The CDR3 runs to 14 residues. The V gene end was trimmed by 8 bases and the J gene end by 5 bases; junction bases not matched to a gene: 10. For the CDR3, the DNA is TGTGCCATCGGACGAGCGGGAGTCGGGGAGACCCAGTACTTC. This translates into CAIGRAGVGETQYF.

This clone has just one count. The J gene is TRBJ1-5, the V gene TRBV30; D remains unclear. The CDR3 totals 16 residues. The germline V and J ends were trimmed by 0 bases and 0 bases, with 12 bases remaining between them. CDR1 is GTSNPN, CDR2 SVGIG, per germline (reference sequence). This chain's CDR3 is CAWSVASAYSNQPQHF. The CDR3, as DNA: TGTGCCTGGAGTGTAGCGTCAGCATATAGCAATCAGCCCCAGCATTTT.

This clone has only a few counts. The CDR3 bases are TGTGCCAGCAGCTTAGAGGGGGTTAAGTCCCAGTACTTC. This translates into CASSLEGVKSQYF. J is TRBJ2-5 and V is TRBV7-2; tentatively, D is TRBD1 (6 bases). CDR3 length: 13 residues. Germline CDR1 and CDR2: SGHTA and FQGNSA. The V end was cut by 1 base, the J end by 9 bases, with 12 bases between.

The chain employs TRBV27 and TRBJ1-2, with D tentatively TRBD1 (6 bases). V was shortened by 5 bases and J by 1 base, with 11 bases between the two germline ends. Germline V lookup: CDR1 MNHEY, CDR2 SMNVEV (reference sequence). The CDR3 loop spans 14 amino acids. The CDR3 DNA follows: TGTGCCAGCAGTCACCAGGGGCTTAACTATGGCTACACCTTC. Translating gives CASSHQGLNYGYTF.

V and J are TRBV5-1 and TRBJ1-2; no reliable D call. Germline V gene lookup returns CDR1 SGHRS and CDR2 YFSETQ. V was clipped by 0 bases and J by 6 bases, with 12 bases between them. The CDR3 runs to 14 residues. CDR3 DNA: TGCGCCAGCAGCTTGGGTCTTAGTTCTAATGGCTACACCTTC. Encoded protein: CASSLGLSSNGYTF.

This clone was observed a handful of times. The chain recombines TRBV5-1 with TRBJ1-1; D gene unclear. CDR1 SGHRS and CDR2 YFSETQ come from the germline V gene. The V end lost 7 bases, the J end lost 2 bases, and 12 bases lay between the germline ends. The CDR3 runs 13 residues. In nucleotides, the CDR3 is TGCGCCAGCGGACTGATGGCAAACACTGAAGCTTTCTTT. Translating gives CASGLMANTEAFF.

This clone was seen only a few times. This chain connects TRBV15 to TRBJ2-1, with D possibly being TRBD1 (5 bases). The germline gives CDR1 LNHNV, CDR2 YYDKDF (reference sequence). With 0 bases removed from V and 4 bases from J, the gap between germline ends came to 7 bases. The CDR3 runs 14 residues. The DNA for the CDR3 is TGTGCCACCAGCAGAGAGGGGCGATACAATGAGCAGTTCTTC. This gives the protein CATSREGRYNEQFF. The full variable domain, in which reference TRBV15 and TRBJ2-1 provide the parts outside the CDR3, is DAMVIQNPRYQVTQFGKPVTLSCSQTLNHNVMYWYQQKSSQAPKLLFHYYDKDFNNEADTPDNFQSRRPNTSFCFLDIRSPGLGDTAMYLCATSREGRYNEQFFGPGTRLTVL.

The rearrangement uses TRBV11-3 and TRBJ2-1; 9 bases line up with TRBD2. The trim removed 0 bases at V and 6 bases at J, leaving 6 bases unmatched. Germline CDR1 and CDR2: SGHNT and YENEEA. The CDR3 sequence is 16 residues long. CDR3 loop: CASSLDPREGGNEQFF. CDR3 sequence (DNA): TGTGCCAGCAGCTTAGACCCGCGGGAGGGCGGCAATGAGCAGTTCTTC.

This clone was observed a few times. The rearrangement links TRBV11-3 to TRBJ2-1; a weak D match, TRBD2 (6 bases). Trimming cost V 3 bases and J 6 bases, with 9 bases left between them. Germline values: CDR1 SGHNT, CDR2 YENEEA. CDR3 size: 13 residues. The CDR3 is CASSFGRTNEQFF. The CDR3, as DNA: TGTGCCAGCAGCTTCGGGAGAACCAATGAGCAGTTCTTC. Looking up the rest from reference TRBV11-3 and TRBJ2-1 gives the full variable domain: EAGVVQSPRYKIIEKKQPVAFWCNPISGHNTLYWYLQNLGQGPELLIRYENEEAVDDSQLPKDRFSAERLKGVDSTLKIQPAELGDSAVYLCASSFGRTNEQFFGPGTRLTVL.

This clone was counted between two and nine times. V usage is TRBV7-3 and J usage is TRBJ2-1; D not certain. The germline V gene encodes CDR1 SGHTA and CDR2 FQGTGA. V lost 5 bases and J lost 8, with 13 bases in between. CDR3 length: 13 amino acids. The DNA for the CDR3 is TGTGCCAGCAGCCCGATCTCTGGCTATGAGCAGTTCTTC. Its translation is CASSPISGYEQFF.

The chain employs TRBV18 and TRBJ2-3; D remains ambiguous. Trimming took off 0 bases at V and 7 bases at J, with 8 bases between the two ends. Germline values: CDR1 KGHSH, CDR2 LQKENI. The CDR3 totals 13 residues. CDR3 amino acids: CASSPPSLNTQYF. The CDR3 nucleotides are TGTGCCAGCTCACCACCGAGCTTGAATACGCAGTATTTT.

This clone was picked up a small number of times. V usage is TRBV5-8 and J usage is TRBJ1-2; 9 bases fit TRBD1. The junction had 6 bases not matched to a gene; V was cut back by 1 base and J by 5 bases. This CDR3 is built from 15 residues. CDR1 SGHTS and CDR2 YDEGEE come from the germline V gene. CDR3 in amino acids: CASSLPTGGWYGYTF. In DNA form, the CDR3 reads TGTGCCAGCAGCTTGCCAACAGGGGGCTGGTATGGCTACACCTTC.